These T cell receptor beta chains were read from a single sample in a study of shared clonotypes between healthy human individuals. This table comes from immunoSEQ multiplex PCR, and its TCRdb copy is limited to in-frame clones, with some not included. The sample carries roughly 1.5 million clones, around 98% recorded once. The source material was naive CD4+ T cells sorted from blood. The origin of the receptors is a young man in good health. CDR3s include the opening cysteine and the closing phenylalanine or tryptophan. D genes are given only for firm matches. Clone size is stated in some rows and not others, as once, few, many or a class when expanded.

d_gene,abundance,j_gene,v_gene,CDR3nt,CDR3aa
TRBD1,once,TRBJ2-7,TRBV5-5,TGTGCCAGCAGCTTGGAGGGGACAGGGTGGTACGAGCAGTACTTC,CASSLEGTGWYEQYF
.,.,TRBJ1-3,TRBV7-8,TGTGCCAGCAGCTCTTCCTCGAATGGAAACACCATATATTTT,CASSSSSNGNTIYF
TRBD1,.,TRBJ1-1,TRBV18,TGTGCCAGCTCACCATTCGGGACAGGGGGTTATACTGAAGCTTTCTTT,CASSPFGTGGYTEAFF
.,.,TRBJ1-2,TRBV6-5,TGTGCCAGCAGTTACAGGGATAACTATGGCTACACCTTC,CASSYRDNYGYTF
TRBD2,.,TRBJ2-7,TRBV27,TGTGCCAGCAGTATTAGCGGGAGAGGTGTCTACGAGCAGTACTTC,CASSISGRGVYEQYF
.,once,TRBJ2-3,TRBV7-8,TGTGCCAGCAGCTTAGTTAGGCTAGAGGGCGCAGATACGCAGTATTTT,CASSLVRLEGADTQYF
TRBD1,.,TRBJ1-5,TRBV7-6,TGTGCCAGCAGCTTCCTACCGGGACAGGGAGGGAATCAGCCCCAGCATTTT,CASSFLPGQGGNQPQHF
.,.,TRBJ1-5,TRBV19,TGTGCCAGTAGTACATCTAATAGCAATCAGCCCCAGCATTTT,CASSTSNSNQPQHF
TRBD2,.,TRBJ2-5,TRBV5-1,TGCGCCAGCGGCGTGGGACTAGCGGGAGTAAAAGAGACCCAGTACTTC,CASGVGLAGVKETQYF
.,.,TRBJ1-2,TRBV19,TGTGCCAGTAGTAGAGGTGGCTACACCTTC,CASSRGGYTF